The 23 T cell receptor beta chains below come from one sample, sequenced in a study of identical twins. MiXCR, applied by TCRdb to the 5' RACE reads, yields one record per CDR3 protein. In the table there are 350,000 to 450,000 distinct CDR3 sequences, around a sixth of which are singletons. Sequences were obtained from naive T cells sorted from blood. The source of these receptors is a man in his fifties or sixties in good health.

This clonotype was seen ten or more times. The chain recombines TRBV4-3 with TRBJ2-7, with a weak D call TRBD1 (5 bases). V gave up 0 bases and J gave up 3 bases, with 15 bases separating them. The CDR3 length is 16 residues. Germline V lookup: CDR1 LGHNA, CDR2 YSLEER. CDR3 loop: CASSQDVQGGVYEQYF. CDR3 nucleotides: TGCGCCAGCAGCCAAGATGTCCAGGGTGGGGTCTACGAGCAGTACTTC.

V gene TRBV6-2 or TRBV6-3 combines with J gene TRBJ2-1; 7 nucleotides align to TRBD1. This CDR3 is 16 amino acids long. The germline CDR1 and CDR2 sequences are MNHEY and SVGEGT. The ends lost 8 bases at V and 2 bases at J; junction bases unmatched: 12. CDR3: CASQLLDRSPYNEQFF. CDR3 DNA: TGTGCCAGCCAACTATTGGACAGGAGCCCCTACAATGAGCAGTTCTTC.

This clonotype has a count of ten or more. CDR3 nucleotides: TGTGCCAGCAGTTTATGGTCCCTAGCGGGGGGGCCCGGGGAGCTGTTTTTT. It yields the protein CASSLWSLAGGPGELFF. The rearrangement uses TRBV28 and TRBJ2-2, with 12 bases that match TRBD2. The CDR3 has 17 residues. CDR1 is MDHEN and CDR2 is SYDVKM in the germline V gene. The V and J ends lost 0 bases and 6 bases, in that order; junction bases with no gene match: 5. Full variable domain (rest looked up from reference TRBV28 and TRBJ2-2): DVKVTQSSRYLVKRTGEKVFLECVQDMDHENMFWYRQDPGLGLRLIYFSYDVKMKEKGDIPEGYSVSREKKERFSLILESASTNQTSMYLCASSLWSLAGGPGELFFGEGSRLTVL.

This rearrangement joins TRBV9 to TRBJ2-7, with 11 bases matching TRBD2. The CDR3 sequence is 16 residues long. Germline V gene lookup returns CDR1 SGDLS and CDR2 YYNGEE. V dropped 3 bases and J dropped 3; count of bases not matched to a gene: 8. The CDR3 bases are TGTGCCAGCAGCGCCGGACTAGCGGGCCTGAACTACGAGCAGTACTTC. Translation: CASSAGLAGLNYEQYF.

The chain recombines TRBV6-2 or TRBV6-3 with TRBJ1-2; no clear D gene. Trimming cost V 5 bases and J 4 bases, with 11 bases left between them. There are 13 residues in the CDR3. Germline CDR1 is MNHEY and CDR2 is SVGEGT. The CDR3 DNA reads TGTGCCAGCAGTCCTTGGCAGGTCTATGGCTACACCTTC. It is translated as CASSPWQVYGYTF.

V and J are TRBV3-1 and TRBJ2-1; D might be TRBD2 (7 bases). Germline V gene data show CDR1 as LGHDT and CDR2 as YNNKEL (reference sequence). V was trimmed by 5 bases and J by 0 bases, leaving 17 bases between them. CDR3 length equals 17 residues. The CDR3 DNA is TGTGCCAGCAGCGTAGGGGGTCTAGCGGCCTCCTACAATGAGCAGTTCTTC. Encoded protein: CASSVGGLAASYNEQFF.

This clonotype was seen at least ten times. The chain joins TRBV7-2 to TRBJ2-3, with 12 positions matching TRBD2. This CDR3 spans 17 amino acids. Germline V gene data show CDR1 as SGHTA and CDR2 as FQGNSA. Trimming took 1 base from V and 5 from J; bases not matched to a gene: 7. CDR3 sequence: CASSLVGLAGGQDTQYF. In DNA form, the CDR3 reads TGTGCCAGCAGCTTAGTAGGCCTAGCGGGGGGGCAAGATACGCAGTATTTT.

The V and J genes are TRBV29-1 and TRBJ1-4, with D unresolved. The CDR3 runs 14 residues. Per the germline V gene, CDR1 is SQVTM and CDR2 is ANQGSEA. Trimming shortened V by 5 bases and J by 0 bases, and 10 bases separated the two germline ends. In DNA form, the CDR3 reads TGCAGCGTTATCGGACCGGCAACTAATGAAAAACTGTTTTTT. It encodes CSVIGPATNEKLFF.

The V call is TRBV6-2 or TRBV6-3, the J call TRBJ2-1; maybe TRBD1 (6 bases). The CDR3 has 17 residues. The germline V gene encodes CDR1 MNHEY and CDR2 SVGEGT. V shed 0 bases and J shed 4 bases, with 16 bases lying between them. CDR3 residues: CASSYSSFGTRYNEQFF. As DNA, the CDR3 is TGTGCCAGCAGTTACTCGTCCTTCGGGACACGATACAATGAGCAGTTCTTC.

The V call is TRBV12-3 or TRBV12-4, the J call TRBJ1-6; a weak D match, TRBD1 (5 bases). The CDR3 covers 14 residues. Trimming removed 2 bases at V and 15 bases at J, with 17 bases between. The CDR3 reads CASSLLTRPGHLHF. The CDR3 DNA reads TGTGCCAGCAGTTTACTGACGCGACCAGGGCACCTCCACTTT.

This clonotype has a count of ten or more. This chain's CDR3 is CASRQGPYGYTF. The CDR3, as DNA: TGTGCCAGTCGACAGGGGCCCTATGGCTACACCTTC. The chain employs TRBV27 and TRBJ1-2, with TRBD1 identical over 8 bases. J lost 4 bases, V lost 9 bases, and 4 bases had no gene match. The V gene's germline CDR1 is MNHEY and CDR2 SMNVEV (reference sequence). The CDR3 covers 12 residues.

This clonotype was found many times. At one of its ends the junction is not consistent with the germline gene, which may arise from a read error. V and J are TRBV5-1 and TRBJ2-7; a weak D match, TRBD1 (6 bases). The CDR3 spans 12 residues. The germline V gene has CDR1 SGHRS and CDR2 YFSETQ. CDR3 sequence reads: CASSLGQGEQYF. In DNA form, the CDR3 reads TGTGCCAGCTCTCTCGGGCAGGGGGAGCAGTACTTC.

This clonotype was seen many times. The J gene is TRBJ2-5, the V gene TRBV7-9, with D perhaps being TRBD1 or TRBD2 (5 bases each). This CDR3 spans 15 amino acids. The germline V gene has CDR1 SEHNR and CDR2 FQNEAQ (reference sequence). The V gene lost 2 bases and the J gene lost 5 bases, with 15 bases spanning the gap. Here the CDR3 DNA reads TGTGCCAGCAGCTTACAGGGACGGTCTTACGAGACCCAGTACTTC. Translating gives CASSLQGRSYETQYF.

V and J are TRBV29-1 and TRBJ1-2; no reliable D call. In germline, CDR1 is SQVTM, CDR2 ANQGSEA. The CDR3 loop spans 13 amino acids. CDR3 sequence (DNA): TGCAGTGCGGCCAGGCAAGCTAACTATGGCTACACCTTC. Translated: CSAARQANYGYTF.

This clonotype was recorded at least ten times. The genes are TRBV29-1 and TRBJ2-7; 8 bases are a match to TRBD1. Looked up from germline, CDR1 is SQVTM and CDR2 is ANQGSEA. The CDR3 is 15 residues long. V trimming: 6 bases; J trimming: 2 bases; junction bases outside the gene matches: 12. In DNA form, the CDR3 reads TGCAGCGTCGCGGGTAAGGACAGGGCCACCTACGAGCAGTACTTC. It is translated as CSVAGKDRATYEQYF.

This chain links TRBV5-1 with TRBJ2-1, with 8 bases lining up with TRBD1. This CDR3 has 17 amino acids. Germline trimming cut 3 bases from V and 2 bases from J; bases unmatched to any gene: 10. Germline assignment: CDR1 SGHRS and CDR2 YFSETQ. The CDR3 spells CASSSQGARAAYNEQFF. CDR3 nucleotide sequence: TGCGCCAGCAGCTCTCAGGGGGCACGGGCTGCCTACAATGAGCAGTTCTTC.

The rearrangement links TRBV11-2 to TRBJ2-7; 9 bases match TRBD2. The CDR3 loop spans 14 amino acids. V dropped 0 bases and J dropped 10; count of bases not matched to a gene: 7. CDR1 is SGHAT, CDR2 FQNNGV, per germline. The CDR3 nucleotides read TGTGCCAGCAGCTTAGAGCGAACCGGGACTAGCCAGTACTTC. Translated, it gives CASSLERTGTSQYF.

Ten or more counts support this clonotype. V and J are TRBV27 and TRBJ2-7; 10 bases are shared with TRBD2. The CDR3 consists of 13 residues. CDR1 is MNHEY and CDR2 is SMNVEV in the germline V gene (reference sequence). The J segment lost 3 bases and the V segment lost 8 bases, leaving 4 bases of the junction unmatched. The CDR3 DNA follows: TGTGCCAGCGGAAAGCGGGGGGGCTACGAGCAGTACTTC. Protein: CASGKRGGYEQYF.

This clonotype was counted a few times. The genes are TRBV27 and TRBJ2-2; a weak D match, TRBD2 (5 bases). Between the trimmed V and J ends, which lost 8 bases and 4 bases, there was a span of 14 bases. The CDR3 has 14 amino acids. Germline-derived CDR1 and CDR2 are MNHEY and SMNVEV (reference sequence). CDR3 sequence reads: CASLPGTSTGELFF. The CDR3, as DNA: TGTGCCAGCCTACCGGGAACCAGCACCGGGGAGCTGTTTTTT.

The rearrangement uses TRBV18 and TRBJ2-1; TRBD1 might be the D (5 bases). Trimming cost V 3 bases and J 9 bases, with 15 bases left between them. CDR1 and CDR2 (germline): KGHSH, LQKENI. The CDR3 is made up of 14 amino acids. DNA for the CDR3: TGTGCCAGCTCACCGAAAGGGGCCCCGGCTGAGCAGTTCTTC. Amino acids: CASSPKGAPAEQFF.

The rearrangement joins TRBV5-1 to TRBJ1-2, with unresolved D. CDR3 length: 14 residues. Germline lookup yields CDR1 SGHRS and CDR2 YFSETQ. Trimming stripped 3 bases from V and 6 bases from J, with 15 bases between. The CDR3 reads CASSSGEGIHGYTF. The CDR3 DNA follows: TGCGCCAGCAGCTCCGGCGAGGGCATCCATGGCTACACCTTC.

The chain carries TRBV20-1 and TRBJ2-7; no firm D call. Trimming pared 7 bases from V and 3 bases from J, leaving 10 bases between. Germline CDR1 DFQATT, CDR2 SNEGSKA (reference sequence). The CDR3 has 11 amino acids. CDR3 region: CSVVLGYEQYF. The CDR3 bases are TGCAGTGTAGTACTTGGCTACGAGCAGTACTTC.

Only a few counts were recorded for this clonotype. The chain carries TRBV9 and TRBJ2-3, with TRBD2 matching over 7 bases. The CDR3 totals 16 residues. The germline gives CDR1 SGDLS, CDR2 YYNGEE. After removal of 0 bases from V and 2 bases from J, the junction contained 6 bases not matched to a gene. CDR3 in DNA: TGTGCCAGCAGCGTAGAGGCTAGCGGCTCCACAGATACGCAGTATTTT. It encodes CASSVEASGSTDTQYF.